Following are 11 T cell receptor beta chains from one sample sequenced in a study of CD8 T cells in ankylosing spondylitis. These receptors lack a known antigen. Whole-study findings and limits: Apparently characteristic of ankylosing spondylitis blood was a TCR beta motif (eight highly homologous variants).

TCRdb reprocessed the 5' RACE reads with MiXCR, giving one entry per CDR3 protein. Of about 500,000 distinct CDR3 sequences listed, less than 6% are singletons. The sequenced material came from blood, either unsorted or a sorted T cell fraction (not recorded which). These receptors all come from a male donor with ankylosing spondylitis.

There are many counts of this clonotype. This sequence joins TRBV5-1 and TRBJ2-5; no definite D call. Deletions cut 3 bases from V and 5 bases from J, with 17 bases between. There are 15 residues in the CDR3. Germline V lookup: CDR1 SGHRS, CDR2 YFSETQ. The CDR3 is CASSSVPTFGETQYF. CDR3 in DNA: TGCGCCAGCAGCTCCGTACCGACGTTTGGGGAGACCCAGTACTTC.

This clonotype was recorded at least ten times. The CDR3 loop reads CSAWNRIANYGYTF. CDR3 DNA sequence: TGCAGTGCCTGGAACAGAATCGCTAACTATGGCTACACCTTC. The chain links TRBV20-1 to TRBJ1-2; no firm D call. V lost 6 bases and J lost 0, with 14 bases in between. The germline CDR1 and CDR2 sequences are DFQATT and SNEGSKA (reference sequence). The length of the CDR3 is 14 residues.

This clonotype was observed many times. This chain connects TRBV4-3 to TRBJ2-5; D unresolved. Germline V gene data show CDR1 as LGHNA and CDR2 as YSLEER. The length of the CDR3 is 14 residues. V was trimmed by 4 bases and J by 0 bases, leaving 9 bases between them. CDR3 nucleotides: TGCGCCAGCAGCCGCGGCAGCAACCAAGAGACCCAGTACTTC. This translates into CASSRGSNQETQYF.

This clonotype was recorded many times. This chain links TRBV11-1 with TRBJ1-6, with 9 bases that match TRBD1. The CDR3 covers 19 residues. The trim removed 5 bases at V and 0 bases at J, leaving 11 bases unmatched. Germline V gives CDR1 SGHAT, CDR2 FQDESV (reference sequence). The CDR3 spells CASSPQVQGASSYNSPLHF. The CDR3 bases are TGTGCCAGCAGCCCCCAGGTACAGGGGGCGAGCTCCTATAATTCACCCCTCCACTTT.

Ten or more counts support this clonotype. This chain links TRBV15 with TRBJ1-1; no reliable D call. The germline V gene has CDR1 LNHNV and CDR2 YYDKDF (reference sequence). V lost 4 bases and J 4 bases, leaving 16 bases between the germline ends. This CDR3 spans 15 amino acids. The CDR3 nucleotides read TGTGCCACCAGCACCTCTCGTAGAGGGAGCACTGAAGCTTTCTTT. It is translated as CATSTSRRGSTEAFF.

Ten or more counts support this clonotype. The J gene is TRBJ1-4, the V gene TRBV20-1; D is uncertain. Germline lookup yields CDR1 DFQATT and CDR2 SNEGSKA (reference sequence). The CDR3 has 12 amino acids. The V end was cut by 6 bases, the J end by 6 bases, with 11 bases between. DNA for the CDR3: TGCAGTGCCCCAGACAATTATGAAAAACTGTTTTTT. Translated: CSAPDNYEKLFF.

The V call is TRBV28, the J call TRBJ1-3; D remains ambiguous. The CDR3 is made up of 18 amino acids. V lost 5 bases and J lost 0, with 20 bases in between. Germline V gives CDR1 MDHEN, CDR2 SYDVKM. CDR3 region: CASSPPDFGPSSGNTIYF. CDR3 DNA sequence: TGTGCCAGCAGTCCACCGGACTTCGGTCCGAGCTCTGGAAACACCATATATTTT.

This clonotype occurred many times. The chain joins TRBV20-1 to TRBJ2-2, with 10 bases fitting TRBD1. Germline-derived CDR1 and CDR2 are DFQATT and SNEGSKA (reference sequence). The J segment lost 4 bases and the V segment lost 0 bases, leaving 5 bases of the junction unmatched. This CDR3 contains 16 residues. The CDR3: CSARDPRQGATGELFF. CDR3 bases: TGCAGTGCTAGAGATCCCAGACAGGGGGCCACCGGGGAGCTGTTTTTT.

This clonotype occurred many times. The V gene is TRBV5-1, the J gene TRBJ1-1; the match to TRBD1 covers 9 bases. CDR3 length: 18 residues. V gave up 4 bases and J gave up 0 bases; unmatched junction bases: 13. The germline V gene has CDR1 SGHRS and CDR2 YFSETQ. CDR3 in DNA: TGCGCCAGCAGCGTATCCGGGACAGGGAACCCTCTGAACACTGAAGCTTTCTTT. It codes for CASSVSGTGNPLNTEAFF.

V and J are TRBV29-1 and TRBJ2-7; D assignment may be TRBD1 or TRBD2 (6 bases each). The CDR3 extends over 14 amino acids. CDR1 and CDR2 from the germline V gene are SQVTM and ANQGSEA. Trimming removed 4 bases at V and 6 bases at J, with 19 bases between. The CDR3 bases are TGCAGCGTTGGATCTATAGGGGGGTTCGCCGAGCAGTACTTC. Translated, it gives CSVGSIGGFAEQYF.

In its sample, this clonotype was seen many times. The chain employs TRBV2 and TRBJ1-5, with 9 bases fitting TRBD1. The CDR3 runs to 14 residues. The V segment lost 6 bases and the J segment 6 bases; nucleotides outside the gene matches: 6. CDR1 is SNHLY and CDR2 is FYNNEI in the germline V gene. The CDR3 reads CASSTQGAGQPQHF. The CDR3, as DNA: TGTGCCAGCAGCACACAGGGGGCCGGTCAGCCCCAGCATTTT. Filled out from reference TRBV2 and TRBJ1-5, the complete variable domain reads EPEVTQTPSHQVTQMGQEVILRCVPISNHLYFYWYRQILGQKVEFLVSFYNNEISEKSEIFDDQFSVERPDGSNFTLKIRSTKLEDSAMYFCASSTQGAGQPQHFGDGTRLSIL.